Reported below is one TCR beta chain. Antigen: not known. The sample's treatment: about 20 received Ad26.COV2.S at low or high dose, single or two shots; several received placebo; per-sample allocation not given. Collection of samples fell on day 63 after the first vaccine or placebo injection. Cohort 1b enrolled adults aged 18-55 years in Boston. This sample stems from a study of Ad26.COV2.S vaccination and SARS-CoV-2 variants. Looking at the study overall: Intramuscular Ad26.COV2.S at 5x10^10 or 1x10^11 viral particles.

Whole-study results and caveats: For non-spike TCRs, breadth in vaccine recipients resembled that in placebo recipients. There was reportedly substantial breadth in spike-specific CD8+ and CD4+ T cell responses after vaccination.

Measured with immunoSEQ multiplex PCR; TCRdb has only the in-frame clones, and not every one. This table holds a few hundred thousand clones, 83% found once. The CDR3 spans 15 residues. V lost 3 bases and J lost 0; bases outside the gene matches: 4. Sample: peripheral blood, taken in a trial of Ad26.COV2.S vaccine versus placebo. The V call is TRBV23-1, the J call TRBJ1-1; TRBD1 matches at 7 bases. TRBV23-1 is flagged as an ORF with uncertain function. The TCR originated in a person between 18 and 65 years old who received the Ad26.COV2.S COVID-19 vaccine or a placebo. As DNA, the CDR3 is TGCGCCAGCAGTCAGGACAGGAGAATGAACACTGAAGCTTTCTTT. Its translation: CASSQDRRMNTEAFF.